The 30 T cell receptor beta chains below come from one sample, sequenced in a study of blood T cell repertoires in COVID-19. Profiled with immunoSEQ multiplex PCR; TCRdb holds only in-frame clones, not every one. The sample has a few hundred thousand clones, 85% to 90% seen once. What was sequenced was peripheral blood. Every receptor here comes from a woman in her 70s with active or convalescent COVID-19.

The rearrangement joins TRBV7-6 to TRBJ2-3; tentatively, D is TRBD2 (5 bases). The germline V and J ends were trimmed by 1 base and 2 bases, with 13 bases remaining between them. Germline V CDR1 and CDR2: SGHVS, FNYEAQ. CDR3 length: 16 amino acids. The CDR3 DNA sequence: TGTGCCAGCAGCTTAGGTATGGCGGGCCCCACAGATACGCAGTATTTT. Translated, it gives CASSLGMAGPTDTQYF.

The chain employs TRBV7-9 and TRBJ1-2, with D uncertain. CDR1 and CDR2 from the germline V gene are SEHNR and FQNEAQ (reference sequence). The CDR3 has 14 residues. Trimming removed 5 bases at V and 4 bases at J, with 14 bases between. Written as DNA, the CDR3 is TGTGCCAGCAGCCCCCGGACTGGCTCCTATGGCTACACCTTC. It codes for CASSPRTGSYGYTF.

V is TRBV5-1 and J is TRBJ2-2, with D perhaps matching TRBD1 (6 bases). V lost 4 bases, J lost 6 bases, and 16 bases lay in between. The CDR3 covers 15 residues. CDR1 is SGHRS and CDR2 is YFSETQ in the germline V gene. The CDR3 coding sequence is TGCGCCAGCAGCCCGGAGGCAGGGGTGGCCGGGGAGCTGTTTTTT. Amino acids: CASSPEAGVAGELFF.

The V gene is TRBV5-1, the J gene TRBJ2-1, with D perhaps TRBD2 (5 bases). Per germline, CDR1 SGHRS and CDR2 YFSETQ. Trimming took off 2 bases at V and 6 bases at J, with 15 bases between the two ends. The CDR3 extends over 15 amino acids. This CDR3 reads CASSLEGTVTNEQFF. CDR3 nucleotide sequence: TGCGCCAGCAGCTTAGAGGGAACCGTCACCAATGAGCAGTTCTTC.

The CDR3 DNA reads TGTGCCAGCTCACCGGAAACGGGGTCCTATGGCTACACCTTC. Protein: CASSPETGSYGYTF. V usage is TRBV18 and J usage is TRBJ1-2; unclear D gene. The V and J ends lost 3 bases and 4 bases respectively, with 12 bases between them. Germline loops: CDR1 KGHSH, CDR2 LQKENI. The CDR3 is 14 residues long. Full variable domain (rest looked up from reference TRBV18 and TRBJ1-2): NAGVMQNPRHLVRRRGQEARLRCSPMKGHSHVYWYRQLPEEGLKFMVYLQKENIIDESGMPKERFSAEFPKEGPSILRIQQVVRGDSAAYFCASSPETGSYGYTFGSGTRLTVV.

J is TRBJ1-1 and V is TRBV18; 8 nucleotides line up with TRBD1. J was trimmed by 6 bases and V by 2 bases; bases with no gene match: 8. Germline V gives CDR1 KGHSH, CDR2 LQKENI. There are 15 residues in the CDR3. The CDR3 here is CASSPGTGGFAEAFF. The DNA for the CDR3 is TGTGCCAGCTCACCAGGTACAGGGGGGTTCGCTGAAGCTTTCTTT.

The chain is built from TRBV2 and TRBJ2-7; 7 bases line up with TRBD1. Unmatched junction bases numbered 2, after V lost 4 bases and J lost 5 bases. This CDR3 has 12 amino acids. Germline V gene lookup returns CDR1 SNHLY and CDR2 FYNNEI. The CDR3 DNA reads TGTGCCAGCAGTGGGCAGGGGGACGAGCAGTACTTC. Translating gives CASSGQGDEQYF.

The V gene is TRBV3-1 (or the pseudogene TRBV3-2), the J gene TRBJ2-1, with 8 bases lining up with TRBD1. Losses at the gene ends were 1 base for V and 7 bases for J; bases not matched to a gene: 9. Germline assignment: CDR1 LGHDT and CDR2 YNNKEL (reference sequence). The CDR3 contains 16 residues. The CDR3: CASSQAVGQGANEQFF. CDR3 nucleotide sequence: TGTGCCAGCAGCCAAGCAGTCGGCCAGGGGGCGAATGAGCAGTTCTTC.

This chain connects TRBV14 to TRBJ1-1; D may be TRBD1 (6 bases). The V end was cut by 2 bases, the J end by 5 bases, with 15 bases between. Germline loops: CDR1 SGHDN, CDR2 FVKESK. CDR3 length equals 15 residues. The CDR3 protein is CASSQRGGLITEAFF. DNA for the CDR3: TGTGCCAGCAGCCAAAGGGGGGGGTTGATAACTGAAGCTTTCTTT.

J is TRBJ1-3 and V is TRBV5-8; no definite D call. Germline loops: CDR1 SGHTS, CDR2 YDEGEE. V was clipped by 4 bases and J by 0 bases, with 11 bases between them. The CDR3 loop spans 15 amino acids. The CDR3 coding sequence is TGTGCCAGCAGCCTAGTCCCGGGCTCTGGAAACACCATATATTTT. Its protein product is CASSLVPGSGNTIYF.

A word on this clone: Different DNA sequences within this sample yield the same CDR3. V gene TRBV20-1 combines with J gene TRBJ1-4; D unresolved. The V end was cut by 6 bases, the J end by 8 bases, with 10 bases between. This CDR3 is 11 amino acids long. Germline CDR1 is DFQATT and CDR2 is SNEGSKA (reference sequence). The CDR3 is CSARIREKLFF. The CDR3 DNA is TGCAGTGCCAGGATTCGGGAAAAACTGTTTTTT.

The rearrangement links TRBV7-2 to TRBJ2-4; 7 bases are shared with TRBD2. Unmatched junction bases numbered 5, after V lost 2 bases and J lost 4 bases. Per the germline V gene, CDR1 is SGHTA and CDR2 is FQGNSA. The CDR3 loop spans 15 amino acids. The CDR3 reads CASSLRTGGKNIQYF. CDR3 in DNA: TGTGCCAGCAGCTTAAGGACGGGGGGAAAAAACATTCAGTACTTC. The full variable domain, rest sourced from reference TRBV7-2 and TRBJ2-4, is GAGVSQSPSNKVTEKGKDVELRCDPISGHTALYWYRQSLGQGLEFLIYFQGNSAPDKSGLPSDRFSAERTGGSVSTLTIQRTQQEDSAVYLCASSLRTGGKNIQYFGAGTRLSVL.

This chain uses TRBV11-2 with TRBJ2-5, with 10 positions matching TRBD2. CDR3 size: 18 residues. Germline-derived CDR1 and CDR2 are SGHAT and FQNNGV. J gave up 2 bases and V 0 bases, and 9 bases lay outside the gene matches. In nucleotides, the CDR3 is TGTGCCAGCAGCTTAGACCTAGCGGGAGCCTCCACTCAAGAGACCCAGTACTTC. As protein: CASSLDLAGASTQETQYF. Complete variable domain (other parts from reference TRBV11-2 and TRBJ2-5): EAGVAQSPRYKIIEKRQSVAFWCNPISGHATLYWYQQILGQGPKLLIQFQNNGVVDDSQLPKDRFSAERLKGVDSTLKIQPAKLEDSAVYLCASSLDLAGASTQETQYFGPGTRLLVL.

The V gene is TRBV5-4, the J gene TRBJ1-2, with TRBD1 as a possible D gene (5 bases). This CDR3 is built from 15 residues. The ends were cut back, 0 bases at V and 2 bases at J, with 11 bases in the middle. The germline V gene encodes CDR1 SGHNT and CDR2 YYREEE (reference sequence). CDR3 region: CASSLGQPKNYGYTF. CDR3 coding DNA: TGTGCCAGCAGCTTGGGACAGCCCAAAAACTATGGCTACACCTTC. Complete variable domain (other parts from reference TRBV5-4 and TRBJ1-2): ETGVTQSPTHLIKTRGQQVTLRCSSQSGHNTVSWYQQALGQGPQFIFQYYREEENGRGNFPPRFSGLQFPNYSSELNVNALELDDSALYLCASSLGQPKNYGYTFGSGTRLTVV.

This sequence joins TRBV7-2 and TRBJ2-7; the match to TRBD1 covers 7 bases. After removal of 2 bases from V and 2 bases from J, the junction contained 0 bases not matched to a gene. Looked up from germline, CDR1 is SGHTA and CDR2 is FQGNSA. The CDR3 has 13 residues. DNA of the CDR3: TGTGCCAGCAGCTTAACAGGGGCCTACGAGCAGTACTTC. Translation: CASSLTGAYEQYF.

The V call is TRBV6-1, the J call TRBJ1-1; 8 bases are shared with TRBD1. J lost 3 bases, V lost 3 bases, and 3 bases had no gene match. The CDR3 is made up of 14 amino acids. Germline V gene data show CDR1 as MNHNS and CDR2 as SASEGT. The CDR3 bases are TGTGCCAGCAGTGAGTTGGACAGGGACACTGAAGCTTTCTTT. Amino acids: CASSELDRDTEAFF.

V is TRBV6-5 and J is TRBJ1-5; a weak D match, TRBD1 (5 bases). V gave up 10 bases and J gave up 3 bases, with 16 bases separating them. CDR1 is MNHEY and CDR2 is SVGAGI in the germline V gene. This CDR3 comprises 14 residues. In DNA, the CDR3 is TGTGCCACCGGGGGGGGGATGAACAATCAGCCCCAGCATTTT. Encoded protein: CATGGGMNNQPQHF.

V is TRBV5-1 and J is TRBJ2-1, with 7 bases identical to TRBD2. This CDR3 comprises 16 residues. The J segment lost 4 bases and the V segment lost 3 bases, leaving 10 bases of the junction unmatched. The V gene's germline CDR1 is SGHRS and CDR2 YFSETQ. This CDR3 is CASSSDGGLPYNEQFF. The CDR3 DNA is TGCGCCAGCAGCTCGGATGGGGGACTACCTTACAATGAGCAGTTCTTC.

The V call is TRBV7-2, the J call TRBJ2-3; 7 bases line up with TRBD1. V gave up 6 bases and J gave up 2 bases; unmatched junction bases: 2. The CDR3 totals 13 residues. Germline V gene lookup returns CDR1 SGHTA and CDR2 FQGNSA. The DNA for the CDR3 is TGTGCCAGCAGGACAGGGAACACAGATACGCAGTATTTT. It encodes CASRTGNTDTQYF.

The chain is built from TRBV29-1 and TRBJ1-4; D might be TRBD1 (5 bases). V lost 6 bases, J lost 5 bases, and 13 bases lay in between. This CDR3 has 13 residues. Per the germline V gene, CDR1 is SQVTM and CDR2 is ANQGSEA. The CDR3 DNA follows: TGCAGCGTGGCGGGACGGATGAATGAAAAACTGTTTTTT. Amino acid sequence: CSVAGRMNEKLFF.

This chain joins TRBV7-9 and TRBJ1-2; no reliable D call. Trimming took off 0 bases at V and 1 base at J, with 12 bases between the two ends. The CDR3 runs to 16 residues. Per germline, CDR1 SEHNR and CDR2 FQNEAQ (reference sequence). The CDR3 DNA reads TGTGCCAGCAGCTTAGCGGCGGCCTTGCGTAACTATGGCTACACCTTC. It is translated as CASSLAAALRNYGYTF. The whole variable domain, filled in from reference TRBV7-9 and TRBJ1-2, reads DTGVSQNPRHKITKRGQNVTFRCDPISEHNRLYWYRQTLGQGPEFLTYFQNEAQLEKSRLLSDRFSAERPKGSFSTLEIQRTEQGDSAMYLCASSLAAALRNYGYTFGSGTRLTVV.

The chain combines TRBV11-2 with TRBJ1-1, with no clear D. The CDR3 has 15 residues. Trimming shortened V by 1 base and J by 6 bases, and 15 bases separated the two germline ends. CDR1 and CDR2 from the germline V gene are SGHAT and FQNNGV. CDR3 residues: CASSLGVRGGAEAFF. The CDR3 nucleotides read TGTGCCAGCAGCTTAGGAGTGCGGGGTGGGGCTGAAGCTTTCTTT.

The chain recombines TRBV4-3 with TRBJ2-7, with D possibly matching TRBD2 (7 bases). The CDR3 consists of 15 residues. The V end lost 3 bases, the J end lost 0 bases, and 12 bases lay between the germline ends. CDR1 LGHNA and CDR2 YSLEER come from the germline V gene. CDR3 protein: CASSQAGASSYEQYF. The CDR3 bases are TGCGCCAGCAGCCAGGCGGGGGCTAGCTCCTACGAGCAGTACTTC.

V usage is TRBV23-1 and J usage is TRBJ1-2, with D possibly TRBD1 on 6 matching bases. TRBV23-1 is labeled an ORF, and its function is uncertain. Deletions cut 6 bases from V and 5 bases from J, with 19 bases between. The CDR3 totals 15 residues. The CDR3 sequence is CASRHPYRVGYGYTF. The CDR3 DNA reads TGCGCCAGCAGACATCCATACAGGGTGGGGTATGGCTACACCTTC.

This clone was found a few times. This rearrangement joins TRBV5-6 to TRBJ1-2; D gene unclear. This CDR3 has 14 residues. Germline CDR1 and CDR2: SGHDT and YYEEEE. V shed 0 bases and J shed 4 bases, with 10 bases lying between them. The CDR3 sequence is CASSLGALPYGYTF. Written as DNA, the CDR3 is TGTGCCAGCAGCTTGGGGGCCCTTCCCTATGGCTACACCTTC.

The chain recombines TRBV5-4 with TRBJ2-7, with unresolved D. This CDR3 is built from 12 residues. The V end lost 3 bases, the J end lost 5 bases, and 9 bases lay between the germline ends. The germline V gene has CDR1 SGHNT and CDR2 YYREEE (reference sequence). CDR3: CASSSNPDEQYF. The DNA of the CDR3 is TGTGCCAGCAGCTCCAACCCGGACGAGCAGTACTTC.

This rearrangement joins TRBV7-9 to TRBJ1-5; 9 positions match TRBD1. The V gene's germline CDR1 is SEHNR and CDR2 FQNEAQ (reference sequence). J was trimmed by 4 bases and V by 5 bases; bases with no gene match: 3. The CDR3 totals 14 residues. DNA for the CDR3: TGTGCCAGCAGCGCTGGACAGGGGAATCAGCCCCAGCATTTT. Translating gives CASSAGQGNQPQHF.

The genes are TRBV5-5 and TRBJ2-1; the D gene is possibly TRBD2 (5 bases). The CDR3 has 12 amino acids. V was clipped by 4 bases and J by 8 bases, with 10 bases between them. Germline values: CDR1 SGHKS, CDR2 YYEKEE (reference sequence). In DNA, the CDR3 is TGTGCCAGCAGCACCGGACTGGATGAGCAGTTCTTC. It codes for CASSTGLDEQFF. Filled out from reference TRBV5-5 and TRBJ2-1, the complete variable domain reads DAGVTQSPTHLIKTRGQQVTLRCSPISGHKSVSWYQQVLGQGPQFIFQYYEKEERGRGNFPDRFSARQFPNYSSELNVNALLLGDSALYLCASSTGLDEQFFGPGTRLTVL.

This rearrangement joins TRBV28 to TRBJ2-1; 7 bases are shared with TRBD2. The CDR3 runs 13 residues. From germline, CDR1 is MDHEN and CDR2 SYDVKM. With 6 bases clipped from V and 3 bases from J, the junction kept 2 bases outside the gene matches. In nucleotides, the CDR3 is TGTGCCAGCAGCCGGACTAGCTACAATGAGCAGTTCTTC. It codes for CASSRTSYNEQFF.

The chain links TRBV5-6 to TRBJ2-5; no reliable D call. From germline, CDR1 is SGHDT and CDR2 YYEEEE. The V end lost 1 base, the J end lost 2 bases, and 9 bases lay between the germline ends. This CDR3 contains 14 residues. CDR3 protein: CASSLLILQETQYF. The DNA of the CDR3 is TGTGCCAGCAGCTTGCTTATACTTCAAGAGACCCAGTACTTC.